These 5 T cell receptor beta chains came from one sample sequenced in a study of T-cell reconstitution after alpha-beta-depleted transplantation in children. Unique molecular identifiers tagged the TCRbeta library. One entry per CDR3 protein results from TCRdb running MiXCR on the PCR reads. This table has 500,000 to 650,000 distinct CDR3 sequences, over 10% appearing once. Sequenced here: PBMCs, mostly from graft donor cells, sampled 360 days after TCRalphabeta/CD19-depleted stem cell transplant. These receptors were taken from a male patient under 18 who had a stem cell transplant for acute myeloid leukemia, so the T cells may come from the graft donor.

This sequence joins TRBV30 and TRBJ2-1; TRBD2 agrees at 7 bases. Per germline, CDR1 GTSNPN and CDR2 SVGIG (reference sequence). Trimming removed 1 base from V and 7 bases from J; junction bases left unmatched: 19. CDR3 length equals 18 residues. CDR3 nucleotide sequence: TGTGCCTGGAGTGGGTATTTGGGCCGACTAGCAGGAACTAATGAGCAGTTCTTC. Protein sequence: CAWSGYLGRLAGTNEQFF.

This clonotype has ten or more counts. This rearrangement joins TRBV9 to TRBJ2-7; 7 positions agree with TRBD2. J lost 2 bases, V lost 5 bases, and 4 bases had no gene match. The CDR3 totals 13 residues. Germline V CDR1 and CDR2: SGDLS, YYNGEE. This CDR3 is CASSLAETYEQYF. DNA of the CDR3: TGTGCCAGCAGTCTAGCGGAGACCTACGAGCAGTACTTC.

The chain is built from TRBV5-6 and TRBJ2-6, with 8 bases lining up with TRBD1. Germline-derived CDR1 and CDR2 are SGHDT and YYEEEE. The CDR3 contains 19 residues. With V trimmed by 2 bases and J by 0 bases, 10 bases remained unmatched. CDR3 DNA sequence: TGTGCCAGCAGCTTAGGGGCGACAGGGGCCTACTCTGGGGCCAACGTCCTGACTTTC. Encoded protein: CASSLGATGAYSGANVLTF.

This clonotype has ten or more counts. This chain joins TRBV5-1 and TRBJ1-3; tentatively, D is TRBD1 (5 bases). Trimming shortened V by 0 bases and J by 0 bases, and 13 bases separated the two germline ends. Germline loops: CDR1 SGHRS, CDR2 YFSETQ. The CDR3 covers 17 residues. In nucleotides, the CDR3 is TGCGCCAGCAGCTTGGATTTGCACAGGACCTCTGGAAACACCATATATTTT. Amino acids: CASSLDLHRTSGNTIYF.

A few counts support this clonotype. This rearrangement joins TRBV20-1 to TRBJ2-3, with 8 bases that match TRBD2. Per the germline V gene, CDR1 is DFQATT and CDR2 is SNEGSKA (reference sequence). V lost 5 bases, J lost 4 bases, and 8 bases stayed unmatched. The length of the CDR3 is 14 residues. CDR3 sequence reads: CSAYREGRADTQYF. The DNA of the CDR3 is TGCAGTGCTTATCGGGAGGGCCGGGCAGATACGCAGTATTTT.